This entry lists 17 T cell receptor beta chains sequenced from one sample in a study of T cell responses to AZD1222 COVID-19 vaccine. Libraries were prepared by immunoSEQ multiplex PCR; TCRdb keeps only in-frame clonotypes and omits some of them. The table shows about 160,000 clones, with roughly 90% occurring only once. The sample consisted of peripheral blood, taken 28 days after the second AZD1222 dose. Source of these receptors: an adult who received the AZD1222 COVID-19 vaccine.

This clone was seen a few times. J is TRBJ1-1 and V is TRBV3-1 (or the pseudogene TRBV3-2); D perhaps matches TRBD1 (6 bases). This CDR3 spans 14 amino acids. Trimming removed 3 bases at V and 3 bases at J, with 11 bases between. CDR1 and CDR2 (germline): LGHDT, YNNKEL (reference sequence). CDR3 protein: CASSQSGAHTEAFF. The DNA of the CDR3 is TGTGCCAGCAGCCAGTCAGGGGCGCACACTGAAGCTTTCTTT.

The V and J genes are TRBV7-3 and TRBJ1-1; tentative D call: TRBD1 (5 bases). This CDR3 has 14 amino acids. Trimming removed 6 bases at V and 5 bases at J, with 16 bases between. Germline V gene sequence: CDR1 SGHTA, CDR2 FQGTGA. The CDR3, as DNA: TGTGCCAGCAGGAGCGAAGGGGTGCGAACTGAAGCTTTCTTT. It translates to CASRSEGVRTEAFF.

The V call is TRBV11-3, the J call TRBJ2-3; D unclear. Trimming cost V 4 bases and J 0 bases, with 5 bases left between them. Germline V gene lookup returns CDR1 SGHNT and CDR2 YENEEA. The CDR3 loop spans 13 amino acids. The CDR3 sequence: CASSSPSTDTQYF. In DNA form, the CDR3 reads TGTGCCAGCAGCTCCCCTAGCACAGATACGCAGTATTTT.

The V and J genes are TRBV18 and TRBJ2-5; 10 nucleotides agree with TRBD1. Germline CDR1 and CDR2: KGHSH and LQKENI. The CDR3 has 14 residues. Germline trimming cut 6 bases from V and 5 bases from J; bases unmatched to any gene: 6. The CDR3 loop reads CASSATGGRETQYF. The CDR3 DNA reads as TGTGCCAGCTCCGCGACAGGGGGCCGTGAGACCCAGTACTTC. The variable domain in full, completed from reference TRBV18 and TRBJ2-5, reads NAGVMQNPRHLVRRRGQEARLRCSPMKGHSHVYWYRQLPEEGLKFMVYLQKENIIDESGMPKERFSAEFPKEGPSILRIQQVVRGDSAAYFCASSATGGRETQYFGPGTRLLVL.

J is TRBJ1-6 and V is TRBV7-2; maybe TRBD1 (5 bases). Germline V gene sequence: CDR1 SGHTA, CDR2 FQGNSA. The CDR3 runs 15 residues. V was trimmed by 6 bases and J by 2 bases, leaving 11 bases between them. CDR3 sequence (DNA): TGTGCCAGCAGGTATCAGGGTACCTATAATTCACCCCTCCACTTT. It codes for CASRYQGTYNSPLHF.

CDR3 nucleotides: TGCGCCAGCAGCGCCGGACTAGCGGGAGGAACGCAGTATTTT. This translates into CASSAGLAGGTQYF. The V call is TRBV5-1, the J call TRBJ2-3; TRBD2 agrees at 14 bases. Germline V gene sequence: CDR1 SGHRS, CDR2 YFSETQ. The CDR3 consists of 14 residues. Trimming removed 4 bases from V and 9 bases from J; junction bases left unmatched: 4.

V usage is TRBV6-5 and J usage is TRBJ2-7; 11 bases match TRBD2. Germline values: CDR1 MNHEY, CDR2 SVGAGI. The CDR3 has 15 residues. V trimming: 0 bases; J trimming: 4 bases; junction bases outside the gene matches: 2. Written as DNA, the CDR3 is TGTGCCAGCAGTTACTCTACTAGCGGGAGATACGAGCAGTACTTC. It specifies CASSYSTSGRYEQYF.

The chain uses TRBV7-2 and TRBJ2-7; 7 bases are a match to TRBD2. The J segment lost 0 bases and the V segment lost 4 bases, leaving 3 bases of the junction unmatched. The CDR3 is 14 amino acids. Germline V gene data show CDR1 as SGHTA and CDR2 as FQGNSA. CDR3: CASSSQRDSYEQYF. The CDR3 bases are TGTGCCAGCAGCTCTCAGCGGGACTCCTACGAGCAGTACTTC.

This chain links TRBV24-1 with TRBJ1-2; D uncertain. V lost 3 bases to trimming and J lost 7 bases, with 11 bases between them. The CDR3 loop spans 13 amino acids. CDR1 and CDR2 (germline): KGHDR, SFDVKD. In nucleotides, the CDR3 is TGTGCCACCAGTGATCCTATCGTCAGTGGCTACACCTTC. Translating gives CATSDPIVSGYTF.

The CDR3: CASSHGGRGLAGGADTQYF. The DNA of the CDR3 is TGTGCCAGCAGCCACGGGGGGAGGGGTCTAGCGGGAGGGGCAGATACGCAGTATTTT. The genes are TRBV7-2 and TRBJ2-3, with TRBD2 identical over 12 bases. CDR1 is SGHTA, CDR2 FQGNSA, per germline. The junction had 16 bases not matched to a gene; V was cut back by 5 bases and J by 4 bases. CDR3 length: 19 amino acids.

The chain links TRBV11-2 to TRBJ2-3, with a tentative D call TRBD1 (5 bases). Trimming shortened V by 2 bases and J by 3 bases, and 18 bases separated the two germline ends. This CDR3 spans 17 amino acids. Germline V CDR1 and CDR2: SGHAT, FQNNGV. CDR3: CASSLLRQGRATDTQYF. The CDR3 region has the DNA TGTGCCAGCAGCTTACTCCGGCAGGGAAGAGCTACAGATACGCAGTATTTT.

The chain combines TRBV4-3 with TRBJ2-7; 7 bases are shared with TRBD2. Per the germline V gene, CDR1 is LGHNA and CDR2 is YSLEER. CDR3 length equals 15 residues. Losses at the gene ends were 2 bases for V and 4 bases for J; bases not matched to a gene: 8. The DNA of the CDR3 is TGCGCCAGCAGCCAATCCAAGCGGGATAGTTACGAGCAGTACTTC. Translated, it gives CASSQSKRDSYEQYF.

The rearrangement joins TRBV27 to TRBJ1-4; 9 nucleotides agree with TRBD1. V trimming: 5 bases; J trimming: 5 bases; junction bases outside the gene matches: 6. In germline, CDR1 is MNHEY, CDR2 SMNVEV (reference sequence). CDR3 size: 15 residues. This chain's CDR3 is CASSAYRGRNEKLFF. In nucleotides, the CDR3 is TGTGCCAGCAGTGCGTACAGGGGGCGGAATGAAAAACTGTTTTTT.

V is TRBV4-3 and J is TRBJ2-2; 9 bases line up with TRBD1. CDR3 length: 17 residues. CDR1 and CDR2 (germline): LGHNA, YSLEER. J lost 1 base, V lost 1 base, and 4 bases had no gene match. DNA for the CDR3: TGCGCCAGCAGCCAAGGTGGGACAGGGTTGAACACCGGGGAGCTGTTTTTT. This gives the protein CASSQGGTGLNTGELFF.

This clone came up once. The chain joins TRBV7-9 to TRBJ1-1; D ambiguous. CDR3 length equals 12 residues. Trimming left V 0 bases short and J 7 bases short, with 6 bases between. In germline, CDR1 is SEHNR, CDR2 FQNEAQ (reference sequence). In nucleotides, the CDR3 is TGTGCCAGCAGCTTAGCGGACCGTGAAGCTTTCTTT. Translation gives CASSLADREAFF.

The gene calls are TRBV18 and TRBJ2-7; 10 positions agree with TRBD2. Germline V gene data show CDR1 as KGHSH and CDR2 as LQKENI. The CDR3 contains 15 residues. V was clipped by 8 bases and J by 1 base; unmatched bases: 8. CDR3 residues: CASGTGTSVSYEQYF. The DNA for the CDR3 is TGTGCCAGCGGCACCGGGACTAGCGTTTCCTACGAGCAGTACTTC.

The gene calls are TRBV6-5 and TRBJ2-7; 9 bases agree with TRBD1. Germline values: CDR1 MNHEY, CDR2 SVGAGI. J was trimmed by 0 bases and V by 7 bases; bases with no gene match: 7. The CDR3 is 15 amino acids. The CDR3 loop is CASNPPGQGSYEQYF. In nucleotides, the CDR3 is TGTGCCAGCAACCCACCGGGACAGGGCTCCTACGAGCAGTACTTC.